This record looks at one T cell receptor beta chain sequence and its context. Participants came from some 23 US areas, aged about 18 to 100 years. This sample is part of a study of blood T cell repertoires in COVID-19. From germline, CDR1 is LNHDA and CDR2 SQIVND (reference sequence). The length of the CDR3 is 15 residues. V was pared by 4 bases and J by 4 bases, with 8 bases of the junction left unmatched. Some clones are missing from TCRdb's copy, which holds only in-frame ones; the method was immunoSEQ multiplex PCR. The sample records hundreds of thousands of clones, roughly 87% being singletons. Sequenced sample: PBMCs or T cells enriched from blood (not recorded which). The chain recombines TRBV19 with TRBJ1-2, with 8 bases matching TRBD1. This clonotype originated in a woman aged 18-35 years who had recovered from COVID-19. CDR3 sequence reads: CASSRGPGGVYGYTF. As DNA, the CDR3 is TGTGCCAGTAGTAGAGGCCCAGGGGGCGTCTATGGCTACACCTTC.